The 12 T cell receptor beta chains below come from one sample, sequenced in a study of shared clonotypes between healthy human individuals. Naive CD8 isolation took CD45RO-negative cells positively selected for CCR7 and excluded terminally differentiated effector memory CD45RA+ cells. Libraries were prepared by immunoSEQ multiplex PCR; TCRdb keeps only in-frame clonotypes and omits some of them. Seen here are hundreds of thousands of clones, about 90% observed once, and the top ten hold 20% to 25%. The sequenced material came from naive CD8+ T cells sorted from blood. The receptors were gathered from a man aged 25 to 40 in good health.

This chain uses TRBV27 with TRBJ2-7, with 7 bases that match TRBD1. CDR1 and CDR2 from the germline V gene are MNHEY and SMNVEV (reference sequence). The length of the CDR3 is 14 residues. Trimming at V came to 6 bases and at J to 4 bases, leaving 9 bases not matched to a gene. The CDR3 sequence is CASSEGQTDYEQYF. In DNA form, the CDR3 reads TGTGCCAGCAGCGAGGGACAGACCGATTACGAGCAGTACTTC.

The chain combines TRBV27 with TRBJ1-5, with 7 bases matching TRBD1. The CDR3 covers 14 residues. The V segment lost 6 bases and the J segment 5 bases; nucleotides outside the gene matches: 7. Germline CDR1 MNHEY, CDR2 SMNVEV (reference sequence). CDR3 nucleotide sequence: TGTGCCAGCAGCCCGGGACAGTTCTATCAGCCCCAGCATTTT. This codes for CASSPGQFYQPQHF.

The count of this clone is one. CDR3 nucleotides: TGTGCCAGCAGCCAGGGGAGGACGGACGCTTCGGGGGAGCAGTACTTC. The encoded protein is CASSQGRTDASGEQYF. The genes are TRBV11-2 and TRBJ2-7; possibly TRBD1 or TRBD2 for D (6 bases each). Trimming took off 5 bases at V and 7 bases at J, with 24 bases between the two ends. From germline, CDR1 is SGHAT and CDR2 FQNNGV. CDR3 size: 16 residues.

CDR3 region: CASSYFKEAFF. The CDR3, as DNA: TGTGCCAGCAGTTATTTTAAGGAAGCTTTCTTT. This rearrangement joins TRBV6-5 to TRBJ1-1; D is unresolved. V was clipped by 3 bases and J by 8 bases, with 7 bases between them. CDR3 length: 11 amino acids. In germline, CDR1 is MNHEY, CDR2 SVGAGI.

The chain combines TRBV2 with TRBJ2-2, with 7 bases that match TRBD1. The CDR3 sequence is 14 residues long. V was pared by 10 bases and J by 1 base, with 6 bases of the junction left unmatched. The germline V gene has CDR1 SNHLY and CDR2 FYNNEI. The CDR3 reads CATRDRQNTGELFF. CDR3 in DNA: TGTGCCACCCGGGACAGACAGAACACCGGGGAGCTGTTTTTT.

This clone showed up just once. The CDR3 loop reads CASSPTGIDEQYF. The CDR3 DNA is TGCGCCAGCAGCCCTACAGGGATCGACGAGCAGTACTTC. V usage is TRBV4-1 and J usage is TRBJ2-7; tentative D call: TRBD1 (6 bases). The CDR3 is made up of 13 amino acids. Germline values: CDR1 MGHRA, CDR2 YSYEKL. Trimming removed 4 bases at V and 5 bases at J, with 12 bases between.

V gene TRBV5-5 combines with J gene TRBJ2-1; D unresolved. The length of the CDR3 is 12 residues. Trimming shortened V by 4 bases and J by 9 bases, and 11 bases separated the two germline ends. Germline-derived CDR1 and CDR2 are SGHKS and YYEKEE (reference sequence). DNA of the CDR3: TGTGCCAGCAGCGTAAGACGTGGTGAGCAGTTCTTC. The encoded protein is CASSVRRGEQFF.

The chain recombines TRBV6-5 with TRBJ2-1, with 9 nucleotides matching TRBD1. V trimming: 8 bases; J trimming: 8 bases; junction bases outside the gene matches: 13. The length of the CDR3 is 15 residues. Germline V gene sequence: CDR1 MNHEY, CDR2 SVGAGI. CDR3 nucleotide sequence: TGTGCCAGCGCGGCTCGGGACAGGGAAGAACATGAGCAGTTCTTC. Residues: CASAARDREEHEQFF.

This clone has a single count. This sequence joins TRBV11-2 and TRBJ1-3; D is unclear. CDR3 length: 17 amino acids. The V gene's germline CDR1 is SGHAT and CDR2 FQNNGV. Trimming removed 4 bases at V and 0 bases at J, with 16 bases between. This CDR3 reads CASSSEGGVFSGNTIYF. The CDR3, as DNA: TGTGCCAGCAGCTCAGAGGGAGGAGTATTCTCTGGAAACACCATATATTTT.

The rearrangement uses TRBV5-1 and TRBJ2-5, with 9 nucleotides matching TRBD1. The CDR3 consists of 15 residues. Germline values: CDR1 SGHRS, CDR2 YFSETQ. V lost 5 bases to trimming and J lost 1 base; unmatched junction nucleotides: 6. CDR3 DNA sequence: TGCGCCAGCAGGCCCGGACAGGGGTCCCAAGAGACCCAGTACTTC. Protein sequence: CASRPGQGSQETQYF. Full variable domain (remainder filled in from reference TRBV5-1 and TRBJ2-5): KAGVTQTPRYLIKTRGQQVTLSCSPISGHRSVSWYQQTPGQGLQFLFEYFSETQRNKGNFPGRFSGRQFSNSRSEMNVSTLELGDSALYLCASRPGQGSQETQYFGPGTRLLVL.

This clone came up once. The chain's CDR3 is CASSIDRDRTSYEQYF. The DNA of the CDR3 is TGTGCCAGTAGTATAGATCGGGACAGGACCTCCTACGAGCAGTACTTC. V usage is TRBV19 and J usage is TRBJ2-7; TRBD1 aligns across 8 bases. CDR1 and CDR2 (germline): LNHDA, SQIVND (reference sequence). This CDR3 is built from 16 residues. The V segment lost 0 bases and the J segment 0 bases; nucleotides outside the gene matches: 4.

This rearrangement joins TRBV27 to TRBJ2-7; TRBD2 might be the D (6 bases). CDR3 length equals 14 residues. The germline CDR1 and CDR2 sequences are MNHEY and SMNVEV (reference sequence). The V end lost 2 bases, the J end lost 2 bases, and 10 bases lay between the germline ends. CDR3 residues: CASSLVRDAYEQYF. The CDR3 DNA follows: TGTGCCAGCAGTTTAGTGCGGGACGCCTACGAGCAGTACTTC.